This TCR beta chain was sequenced during a study of blood T cell repertoires in COVID-19. Clones were read by immunoSEQ multiplex PCR, and TCRdb kept only the in-frame ones, dropping some. The sample consists of 78,000 or so clones, approximately 80% of them appearing once. The sequencing sample was made of peripheral blood. The sequence derives from a woman in her sixties with acute or convalescent COVID-19.

The CDR3 DNA sequence: TGTGCCAGTAGTACCGGGACTAACACCGGGGAGCTGTTTTTT. Translating gives CASSTGTNTGELFF. The rearrangement uses TRBV19 and TRBJ2-2; D possibly corresponds to TRBD2 (6 bases). Germline lookup yields CDR1 LNHDA and CDR2 SQIVND (reference sequence). This CDR3 is built from 14 residues. V was pared by 4 bases and J by 2 bases, with 8 bases between.